The TCR beta chain under discussion was sequenced for a study of blood T cell repertoires in COVID-19. Study-wide context: Samples taken during acute and convalescent COVID-19 were collected in the United States, Italy and Spain. T cells, B-cell-depleted T cells, or PBMCs provided the cDNA or gDNA that served as material.

This table comes from immunoSEQ multiplex PCR, and its TCRdb copy is limited to in-frame clones, with some not included. This table has roughly 140,000 clones, roughly 82% appearing once. The germline V gene encodes CDR1 ENHRY and CDR2 SYGVKD. This CDR3 spans 14 amino acids. V was pared by 3 bases and J by 7 bases, with 6 bases of the junction left unmatched. The chain combines TRBV10-3 with TRBJ2-1; 7 bases are shared with TRBD2. The specimen was peripheral blood. The receptor was isolated from a man aged 65-85 years with acute or convalescent COVID-19. CDR3 in DNA: TGTGCCATCAGTGATGGACTAGTTTCGAATGAGCAGTTCTTC. It yields the protein CAISDGLVSNEQFF.